This T cell receptor beta chain stems from a study of cytomegalovirus exposure and HLA in healthy donors. 60 Vbeta and 13 Jbeta primers were used in PCR. This table comes from immunoSEQ multiplex PCR, and its TCRdb copy is limited to in-frame clones, with some not included. The sample consists of 150,000 to 200,000 clones, 60% to 80% of them appearing once. As regards this clone: What it binds is unknown.

Notes on the study in general: In vitro testing confirmed a few CMV-associated chains as specific for CMV antigens. Fewer N-insertions (relative to the roughly 610-donor mean) were reportedly seen in an Asian-associated ancestry cluster in a later analysis.

Germline lookup yields CDR1 SGHTA and CDR2 FQGNSA. Trimming stripped 2 bases from V and 5 bases from J, with 10 bases between. The CDR3 is 14 amino acids. This sequence joins TRBV7-2 and TRBJ1-3; D ambiguous. The sequence was obtained from a woman aged 40 to 50 in good health and CMV-seropositive. Sequencing was done on a sample of PBMCs. This CDR3 reads CASSLSTARNTIYF. CDR3 nucleotides: TGTGCCAGCAGCTTAAGTACAGCTAGAAACACCATATATTTT.